A single sample gave rise to the 29 T cell receptor beta chains below, sequenced in a study of blood T cell repertoires in COVID-19. TCRdb's table, derived via immunoSEQ multiplex PCR, lists solely in-frame clones and lacks some. The table includes about 77,000 clones, 75% to 85% detected once. The sample taken for sequencing was peripheral blood. The receptor source for this set is a woman in her 70s with acute or convalescent COVID-19.

This chain connects TRBV6-2 or TRBV6-3 to TRBJ1-5, with 9 bases fitting TRBD1. The germline CDR1 and CDR2 sequences are MNHEY and SVGEGT. The CDR3 has 15 residues. V was clipped by 5 bases and J by 7 bases; unmatched bases: 9. In nucleotides, the CDR3 is TGTGCCAGCAGTAATCCCAAGACAGGGGGGCAGCCCCAGCATTTT. Protein: CASSNPKTGGQPQHF.

This chain uses TRBV11-3 with TRBJ2-1, with D possibly TRBD1 on 6 matching bases. This CDR3 comprises 14 residues. Germline CDR1 is SGHNT and CDR2 is YENEEA. The V end was cut by 5 bases, the J end by 7 bases, with 15 bases between. CDR3 amino acids: CASSPWGPDNEQFF. The CDR3 DNA reads as TGTGCCAGCAGCCCCTGGGGGCCAGATAATGAGCAGTTCTTC.

This chain links TRBV7-2 with TRBJ2-3; 8 bases line up with TRBD2. Germline CDR1 reads SGHTA; CDR2 reads FQGNSA. V lost 4 bases and J lost 5; bases outside the gene matches: 8. CDR3 size: 15 residues. The CDR3 is CASSSRGGGVDTQYF. CDR3 DNA sequence: TGTGCCAGCAGCTCACGGGGGGGCGGGGTAGATACGCAGTATTTT.

This chain links TRBV19 with TRBJ1-5, with D possibly being TRBD1 (5 bases). V shed 5 bases and J shed 3 bases, with 14 bases lying between them. This CDR3 spans 15 amino acids. Germline V gene sequence: CDR1 LNHDA, CDR2 SQIVND (reference sequence). CDR3 region: CASSVGAPSNQPQHF. The CDR3 DNA is TGTGCCAGTAGTGTTGGGGCACCTTCCAATCAGCCCCAGCATTTT. The full variable domain, in which reference TRBV19 and TRBJ1-5 provide the parts outside the CDR3, is DGGITQSPKYLFRKEGQNVTLSCEQNLNHDAMYWYRQDPGQGLRLIYYSQIVNDFQKGDIAEGYSVSREKKESFPLTVTSAQKNPTAFYLCASSVGAPSNQPQHFGDGTRLSIL.

The chain is built from TRBV4-3 and TRBJ1-3; D call uncertain. CDR1 and CDR2 (germline): LGHNA, YSLEER. The CDR3 totals 15 residues. The ends were cut back, 2 bases at V and 2 bases at J, with 10 bases in the middle. The CDR3 sequence: CASSQSTEPGNTIYF. Here the CDR3 DNA reads TGCGCCAGCAGCCAATCGACGGAGCCTGGAAACACCATATATTTT.

This clone was detected only a few times. In the same sample, other DNA sequences code for this CDR3. V and J are TRBV9 and TRBJ2-7; 8 nucleotides line up with TRBD1. Germline values: CDR1 SGDLS, CDR2 YYNGEE. The CDR3 covers 15 residues. With V trimmed by 2 bases and J by 0 bases, 4 bases remained unmatched. The CDR3, as DNA: TGTGCCAGCAGCGTCGGGACAGGATCCTCCTACGAGCAGTACTTC. Amino acids: CASSVGTGSSYEQYF.

This chain links TRBV7-6 with TRBJ2-3; 10 bases are shared with TRBD1. CDR1 and CDR2 from the germline V gene are SGHVS and FNYEAQ. After removal of 2 bases from V and 0 bases from J, the junction contained 2 bases not matched to a gene. The CDR3 consists of 16 residues. This chain's CDR3 is CASSLLGQGSTDTQYF. In nucleotides, the CDR3 is TGTGCCAGCAGCTTACTGGGACAGGGGAGCACAGATACGCAGTATTTT.

This clone was seen only once. The chain combines TRBV7-6 with TRBJ1-1; D not certain. Germline CDR1 is SGHVS and CDR2 is FNYEAQ. V was trimmed by 1 base and J by 4 bases, leaving 13 bases between them. CDR3 length: 15 residues. The CDR3 DNA sequence: TGTGCCAGCAGCTTAGGGGCCCGCCTGAGCACTGAAGCTTTCTTT. It encodes CASSLGARLSTEAFF. Together with reference TRBV7-6 and TRBJ1-1, the CDR3 gives the full variable domain: GAGVSQSPRYKVTKRGQDVALRCDPISGHVSLYWYRQALGQGPEFLTYFNYEAQQDKSGLPNDRFSAERPEGSISTLTIQRTEQRDSAMYRCASSLGARLSTEAFFGQGTRLTVV.

The rearrangement links TRBV27 to TRBJ1-6; D perhaps matches TRBD1 (6 bases). There are 17 residues in the CDR3. Germline V lookup: CDR1 MNHEY, CDR2 SMNVEV (reference sequence). Trimming shortened V by 3 bases and J by 0 bases, and 12 bases separated the two germline ends. The CDR3, as DNA: TGTGCCAGCAGTTTGGCCGGACAGAGCTCCTATAATTCACCCCTCCACTTT. Residues: CASSLAGQSSYNSPLHF.

In this sample, this clone turned up a few times. This chain uses TRBV12-3 or TRBV12-4 with TRBJ1-1; D may be TRBD1 (6 bases). The CDR3 loop spans 12 amino acids. V lost 7 bases and J lost 11, with 17 bases in between. CDR3 nucleotide sequence: TGTGCCAGCACCTTTTCGGCAGGGGAGGCTTTCTTT. Translated, it gives CASTFSAGEAFF.

The chain employs TRBV28 and TRBJ1-1; 9 nucleotides match TRBD1. Losses at the gene ends were 7 bases for V and 5 bases for J; bases not matched to a gene: 14. CDR1 is MDHEN, CDR2 SYDVKM, per germline. There are 16 residues in the CDR3. The CDR3 DNA is TGTGCCAGCACCTCCCCGGGACAGGGACGGTGGACTGAAGCTTTCTTT. It codes for CASTSPGQGRWTEAFF.

Here the CDR3 reads CASSHRNRVDTEAFF. CDR3 DNA sequence: TGTGCCAGCAGCCATAGGAACAGGGTTGATACTGAAGCTTTCTTT. The genes are TRBV3-1 (or the pseudogene TRBV3-2) and TRBJ1-1; TRBD1 might be the D (6 bases). Between the trimmed V and J ends, which lost 3 bases and 5 bases, there was a span of 16 bases. This CDR3 region has 15 residues. Germline loops: CDR1 LGHDT, CDR2 YNNKEL (reference sequence).

In nucleotides, the CDR3 is TGTGCCAGCAGCTTAAAAGAGTACCCGACTAGCGGGGGCCGGGAGACCCAGTACTTC. It is translated as CASSLKEYPTSGGRETQYF. The rearrangement joins TRBV11-3 to TRBJ2-5; 12 bases match TRBD2. Unmatched junction bases numbered 15, after V lost 2 bases and J lost 5 bases. Looked up from germline, CDR1 is SGHNT and CDR2 is YENEEA. The CDR3 extends over 19 amino acids. The full variable domain, rest sourced from reference TRBV11-3 and TRBJ2-5, is EAGVVQSPRYKIIEKKQPVAFWCNPISGHNTLYWYLQNLGQGPELLIRYENEEAVDDSQLPKDRFSAERLKGVDSTLKIQPAELGDSAVYLCASSLKEYPTSGGRETQYFGPGTRLLVL.

This sequence joins TRBV11-2 and TRBJ2-3; TRBD1 agrees at 7 bases. This CDR3 has 16 residues. The germline gives CDR1 SGHAT, CDR2 FQNNGV. The V and J ends lost 0 bases and 2 bases, in that order; junction bases with no gene match: 5. CDR3 DNA: TGTGCCAGCAGCTTAGAGTGGGACAGCTACACAGATACGCAGTATTTT. The encoded protein is CASSLEWDSYTDTQYF.

This clone appeared a single time. J is TRBJ2-2 and V is TRBV18, with D uncertain. The CDR3 extends over 13 amino acids. CDR1 is KGHSH and CDR2 is LQKENI in the germline V gene. V lost 8 bases to trimming and J lost 1 base, with 8 bases between them. The CDR3 region has the DNA TGTGCCAGCCCAACAGAGAACACCGGGGAGCTGTTTTTT. It codes for CASPTENTGELFF.

This clone has only a few counts. The chain is built from TRBV19 and TRBJ1-2; D may be TRBD1 (6 bases). The CDR3 consists of 14 residues. V was shortened by 3 bases and J by 4 bases, with 12 bases between the two germline ends. The germline CDR1 and CDR2 sequences are LNHDA and SQIVND (reference sequence). CDR3 loop: CASSIRGAVYGYTF. In DNA form, the CDR3 reads TGTGCCAGTAGTATTCGGGGGGCAGTCTATGGCTACACCTTC.

This chain joins TRBV4-1 and TRBJ2-7, with D possibly matching TRBD2 (6 bases). Germline V lookup: CDR1 MGHRA, CDR2 YSYEKL. V was cut by 1 base and J by 7 bases, with 11 bases left in between. The CDR3 covers 13 residues. CDR3 residues: CASSQVKGREQYF. CDR3 in DNA: TGCGCCAGCAGCCAAGTGAAGGGGAGGGAGCAGTACTTC.

This chain links TRBV5-4 with TRBJ1-2, with 7 bases lining up with TRBD1. Germline CDR1 and CDR2: SGHNT and YYREEE (reference sequence). V shed 4 bases and J 4 bases; nucleotides not matched to a gene: 1. The CDR3 covers 12 residues. The CDR3: CASSRDSYGYTF. Written as DNA, the CDR3 is TGTGCCAGCAGCCGGGACAGCTATGGCTACACCTTC.

This clone has more than one count but fewer than ten. V usage is TRBV2 and J usage is TRBJ1-4; tentatively, D is TRBD1 (6 bases). The CDR3 sequence is 16 residues long. V gave up 8 bases and J gave up 4 bases, with 20 bases separating them. CDR1 is SNHLY and CDR2 is FYNNEI in the germline V gene. The DNA of the CDR3 is TGTGCCAGCGTGAGAGACCAGTTAGGGGGTAATGAAAAACTGTTTTTT. This codes for CASVRDQLGGNEKLFF.

This chain uses TRBV5-8 with TRBJ1-3; the D is unclear. Germline-derived CDR1 and CDR2 are SGHTS and YDEGEE. V gave up 5 bases and J gave up 0 bases, with 15 bases separating them. This CDR3 is 16 amino acids long. The DNA for the CDR3 is TGTGCCAGCAGGAATCCTACAGCCTACTCTGGAAACACCATATATTTT. It codes for CASRNPTAYSGNTIYF.

This clone was picked up a small number of times. V usage is TRBV6-5 and J usage is TRBJ1-6, with D possibly TRBD1 on 6 matching bases. There are 15 residues in the CDR3. Trimming removed 7 bases at V and 3 bases at J, with 13 bases between. From germline, CDR1 is MNHEY and CDR2 SVGAGI. CDR3 nucleotides: TGTGCCAGCAACCGGGACACCAACTATAATTCACCCCTCCACTTT. It encodes CASNRDTNYNSPLHF.

V usage is TRBV4-2 and J usage is TRBJ2-7, with a possible D match to TRBD1 (7 bases). Germline assignment: CDR1 LGHNA and CDR2 YNFKEQ. The V and J ends lost 5 bases and 6 bases respectively, with 11 bases between them. The CDR3 runs 12 residues. CDR3 sequence (DNA): TGTGCCAGCAGCGCAGGGGGAGGCGAGCAGTACTTC. This translates into CASSAGGGEQYF.

The chain combines TRBV7-3 with TRBJ2-3; 9 nucleotides line up with TRBD2. The CDR3 covers 19 residues. V shed 1 base, J shed 5 bases, and the junction held 16 bases outside the gene matches. The V gene's germline CDR1 is SGHTA and CDR2 FQGTGA. In DNA form, the CDR3 reads TGTGCCAGCAGCTTAAGGGGCCGGCCTAGCGGGGTGAATGGAGATACGCAGTATTTT. Translated: CASSLRGRPSGVNGDTQYF. Full variable domain (remainder filled in from reference TRBV7-3 and TRBJ2-3): GAGVSQTPSNKVTEKGKYVELRCDPISGHTALYWYRQSLGQGPEFLIYFQGTGAADDSGLPNDRFFAVRPEGSVSTLKIQRTERGDSAVYLCASSLRGRPSGVNGDTQYFGPGTRLTVL.

The rearrangement joins TRBV3-1 (or the pseudogene TRBV3-2) to TRBJ1-5; D gene uncertain. CDR1 and CDR2 (germline): LGHDT, YNNKEL (reference sequence). V was clipped by 4 bases and J by 4 bases, with 8 bases between them. This CDR3 comprises 13 residues. Here the CDR3 reads CASSLGPNQPQHF. The CDR3 nucleotides are TGTGCCAGCAGCCTTGGCCCAAATCAGCCCCAGCATTTT.

This clone appeared once. V is TRBV23-1 and J is TRBJ2-1, with no clear D. TRBV23-1 is placed among ORFs of uncertain function. V was pared by 6 bases and J by 4 bases, with 4 bases between. The CDR3 length is 11 residues. Here the CDR3 reads CASRRYNEQFF. The CDR3 DNA is TGCGCCAGCAGACGGTACAATGAGCAGTTCTTC.

The genes are TRBV3-1 (or the pseudogene TRBV3-2) and TRBJ2-2, with D possibly being TRBD2 (5 bases). The V end was cut by 5 bases, the J end by 6 bases, with 10 bases between. The germline V gene encodes CDR1 LGHDT and CDR2 YNNKEL (reference sequence). The CDR3 loop spans 13 amino acids. This CDR3 reads CASSIRGSGELFF. The CDR3 DNA sequence: TGTGCCAGCAGCATACGAGGGTCCGGGGAGCTGTTTTTT.

The V and J genes are TRBV12-3 or TRBV12-4 and TRBJ2-7; D unresolved. Trimming left V 6 bases short and J 3 bases short, with 9 bases between. The CDR3 has 12 amino acids. CDR3 protein: CASSSTLYEQYF. CDR3 in DNA: TGTGCCAGCAGCTCGACACTCTACGAGCAGTACTTC.

This clone came up once. The chain carries TRBV2 and TRBJ2-2; 9 nucleotides line up with TRBD1. Unmatched junction bases numbered 10, after V lost 6 bases and J lost 5 bases. This CDR3 has 16 amino acids. The germline gives CDR1 SNHLY, CDR2 FYNNEI. CDR3 region: CASRRGQGLMTGELFF. The CDR3 nucleotides read TGTGCCAGCAGACGGGGACAGGGACTGATGACCGGGGAGCTGTTTTTT.

The gene calls are TRBV29-1 and TRBJ2-5; 7 bases match TRBD2. The V gene end was trimmed by 6 bases and the J gene end by 4 bases; junction bases not matched to a gene: 8. The germline V gene has CDR1 SQVTM and CDR2 ANQGSEA. The CDR3 contains 13 residues. The CDR3 spells CSVSRGEGETQYF. The CDR3 DNA is TGCAGCGTGTCCCGCGGGGAGGGAGAGACCCAGTACTTC.